Listed below are T cell receptor beta chains from one sample, sequenced in a study of control samples from healthy donors and cancer patients. Method: immunoSEQ multiplex PCR; TCRdb's copy keeps in-frame clones and lacks some. The sample lists roughly 190,000 clones, 91% seen once, with 1.5% in the top ten. Input material: blood. The receptors here all came from a woman in her 30s in good health. Each CDR3 is given with its conserved first and last residue. Fields, in order: D gene, clone size, J gene, V gene, CDR3 protein, CDR3 DNA. A D gene is named only where the DNA matches it firmly. The size field is filled for only some rows; it gives once, few, many or a size class.

TRBD1 NA TRBJ1-2 TRBV5-4 CASSFGTGDGYTF TGTGCCAGCAGCTTCGGGACAGGGGATGGCTACACCTTC
TRBD1 NA TRBJ2-7 TRBV3-1/TRBV3-2 CASRATGSSYEQYF TGTGCCAGCAGGGCGACAGGGAGCTCCTACGAGCAGTACTTC
NA NA TRBJ1-4 TRBV7-2 CASSLAGEREKLFF TGTGCCAGCAGCTTAGCGGGGGAGCGTGAAAAACTGTTTTTT
TRBD1 NA TRBJ1-1 TRBV7-3 CASSLGDSTEAFF TGTGCCAGCAGCTTAGGGGACAGCACTGAAGCTTTCTTT
TRBD1 NA TRBJ1-1 TRBV7-9 CASSPLTGGANTEAFF TGTGCCAGCAGCCCCCTGACAGGGGGCGCGAATACTGAAGCTTTCTTT
TRBD2 NA TRBJ2-5 TRBV4-1 CASSQSGGPQETQYF TGCGCCAGCAGCCAAAGCGGGGGCCCCCAAGAGACCCAGTACTTC
NA NA TRBJ2-6 TRBV6-6 CASSYSESGANVLTF TGTGCCAGCAGTTACTCGGAGTCTGGGGCCAACGTCCTGACTTTC
NA NA TRBJ1-6 TRBV15 CATSRDEARANNSPLHF TGTGCCACCAGCAGAGATGAGGCACGAGCAAATAATTCACCCCTCCACTTT
TRBD2 NA TRBJ2-2 TRBV25-1 CASSRLAGGPGELFF TGTGCCAGCAGTCGACTAGCGGGAGGGCCGGGGGAGCTGTTTTTT
NA NA TRBJ2-6 TRBV9 CASSVGLLSGANVLTF TGTGCCAGCAGCGTGGGACTGCTCTCTGGGGCCAACGTCCTGACTTTC
NA NA TRBJ1-2 TRBV5-6 CASSLNYGYTF TGTGCCAGCAGCTTAAACTATGGCTACACCTTC
NA NA TRBJ1-5 TRBV7-2 CASSHFRGGSNQPQHF TGTGCCAGCAGCCACTTCCGCGGGGGTAGCAATCAGCCCCAGCATTTT
TRBD1 once TRBJ1-2 TRBV19 CASSNPGQGKGGYTF TGTGCCAGTAGTAATCCGGGACAGGGCAAGGGTGGCTACACCTTC
TRBD1 NA TRBJ1-2 TRBV6-1 CASSEAGQGAYGYTF TGTGCCAGCAGTGAAGCTGGACAGGGGGCATATGGCTACACCTTC
TRBD2 NA TRBJ2-2 TRBV7-2 CASSLEFGTSGHTGELFF TGTGCCAGCAGCTTAGAATTCGGGACTAGCGGACACACCGGGGAGCTGTTTTTT
TRBD2 NA TRBJ2-5 TRBV7-9 CASSLWALAGVGQETQYF TGTGCCAGCAGCTTATGGGCACTAGCGGGAGTGGGGCAAGAGACCCAGTACTTC
TRBD1 NA TRBJ1-1 TRBV7-9 CASSRNRGEAFF TGTGCCAGCAGCCGCAACAGGGGTGAAGCTTTCTTT
TRBD1 NA TRBJ1-2 TRBV6-5 CASSSRAGTGVGYTF TGTGCCAGCAGTTCCCGCGCCGGGACAGGGGTTGGCTACACCTTC
NA NA TRBJ2-3 TRBV7-2 CASSPPGVGDTQYF TGTGCCAGCAGCCCCCCAGGGGTTGGAGATACGCAGTATTTT
NA NA TRBJ1-6 TRBV7-2 CASSLPNSPLHF TGTGCCAGCAGCCTCCCGAATTCACCCCTCCACTTT
NA NA TRBJ2-3 TRBV7-2 CASSLDTDTQYF TGTGCCAGCAGCTTGGACACAGATACGCAGTATTTT
NA NA TRBJ2-3 TRBV24-1 CATSDLGGATDTQYF TGTGCCACCAGTGATTTGGGCGGGGCGACAGATACGCAGTATTTT
NA NA TRBJ1-1 TRBV25-1 CASSDRAGYTEAFF TGTGCCAGCAGTGACAGGGCGGGGTACACTGAAGCTTTCTTT
TRBD1 NA TRBJ1-4 TRBV6-8 CASSEDRGGEKLFF TGTGCCAGCAGTGAGGACAGGGGCGGAGAAAAACTGTTTTTT
TRBD1 NA TRBJ2-5 TRBV10-3 CAISEGGQGRETQYF TGTGCCATCAGTGAGGGGGGACAGGGGCGAGAGACCCAGTACTTC
NA NA TRBJ2-5 TRBV6-5 CASSSYSRETQYF TGTGCCAGCAGCAGTTACAGTCGGGAGACCCAGTACTTC
TRBD2 NA TRBJ2-7 TRBV19 CASSRLAGSYEQYF TGTGCCAGTAGCCGACTAGCGGGGTCCTACGAGCAGTACTTC
NA once TRBJ1-2 TRBV21-1 CASSADGYGYTF TGTGCCAGCAGCGCGGACGGCTATGGCTACACCTTC
TRBD2 few TRBJ2-1 TRBV6-5 CASSDLAGGYNEQFF TGTGCCAGCAGCGACCTAGCGGGAGGTTACAATGAGCAGTTCTTC
NA once TRBJ1-2 TRBV30 CAWSLGDYGYTF TGTGCCTGGAGTCTGGGGGACTATGGCTACACCTTC
NA NA TRBJ2-7 TRBV5-1 CASSLAAGYEQYF TGCGCCAGCAGCTTGGCGGCGGGCTACGAGCAGTACTTC
NA NA TRBJ2-3 TRBV7-8 CASSLAGLEYF TGTGCCAGCAGCTTAGCGGGGTTGGAGTATTTT
NA NA TRBJ2-1 TRBV6-1 CASSEDSYNEQFF TGTGCCAGCAGTGAAGACAGTTACAATGAGCAGTTCTTC
NA NA TRBJ1-4 TRBV27 CASSLSYRAATNEKLFF TGTGCCAGCAGTTTATCATACAGGGCTGCAACTAATGAAAAACTGTTTTTT
TRBD1 NA TRBJ1-5 TRBV18 CASSPGDRINQPQHF TGTGCCAGCTCACCAGGGGACAGGATCAATCAGCCCCAGCATTTT
TRBD1 once TRBJ1-6 TRBV27 CASSPTGANNSPLHF TGTGCCAGCAGCCCCACAGGGGCGAATAATTCACCCCTCCACTTT
TRBD1 NA TRBJ1-6 TRBV18 CASSPDRGLANSPLHF TGTGCCAGCTCACCCGACAGGGGGCTGGCTAATTCACCCCTCCACTTT
NA NA TRBJ2-5 TRBV7-9 CASSLVKDPYQETQYF TGTGCCAGCAGCTTAGTAAAGGACCCGTACCAAGAGACCCAGTACTTC
NA NA TRBJ1-1 TRBV3-1/TRBV3-2 CASSQDLDTEAFF TGTGCCAGCAGCCAAGATTTAGACACTGAAGCTTTCTTT
NA NA TRBJ2-2 TRBV20-1 CSASIQINTGELFF TGCAGTGCTAGTATACAGATCAACACCGGGGAGCTGTTTTTT